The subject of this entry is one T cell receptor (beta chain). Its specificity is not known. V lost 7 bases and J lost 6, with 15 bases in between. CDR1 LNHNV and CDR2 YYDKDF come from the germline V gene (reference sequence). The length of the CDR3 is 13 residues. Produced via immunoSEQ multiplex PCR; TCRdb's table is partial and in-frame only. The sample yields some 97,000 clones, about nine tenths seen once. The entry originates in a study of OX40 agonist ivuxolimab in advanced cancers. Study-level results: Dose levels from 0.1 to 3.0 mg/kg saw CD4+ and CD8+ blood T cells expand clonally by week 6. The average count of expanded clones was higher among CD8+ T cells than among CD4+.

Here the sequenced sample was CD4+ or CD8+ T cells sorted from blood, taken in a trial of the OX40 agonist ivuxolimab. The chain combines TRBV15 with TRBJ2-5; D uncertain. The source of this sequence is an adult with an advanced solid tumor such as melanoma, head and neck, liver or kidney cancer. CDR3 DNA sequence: TGTGCCACCACCACAATCGGCGATAAGACCCAGTACTTC. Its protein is CATTTIGDKTQYF.